Listed below are T cell receptor beta chains from one sample, sequenced in a study of long-term antiretroviral therapy in people with HIV. The method was immunoSEQ multiplex PCR; TCRdb's version includes in-frame clones alone and lacks a portion of them. The sample holds about 34,000 clones, 70% to 90% seen once. Here the sequenced sample was unsorted PBMCs, taken approximately 2.9 years before starting antiretroviral therapy. The receptor set was obtained from a woman in her twenties or thirties with HIV. CDR3s include the opening cysteine and the closing phenylalanine or tryptophan. D genes are given only for firm matches. The size field is filled for only some rows; it gives once, few, many or a size class.

cdr3_aa	cdr3_nt	v_call	j_call	clone_size	d_call
CASSLSDRGLTEAFF	TGTGCCAGCAGCCTCTCGGACAGGGGGCTCACTGAAGCTTTCTTT	TRBV9	TRBJ1-1	-	TRBD1
CASSSEGTGQRDNYGYTF	TGCGCCAGCAGCTCCGAGGGGACAGGACAGCGTGACAACTATGGCTACACCTTC	TRBV5-1	TRBJ1-2	-	TRBD1
CASRYSGILFF	TGTGCCAGCAGGTATTCAGGGATACTGTTCTTC	TRBV27	TRBJ2-1	-	-
CAWSQLAGGVETQYF	TGTGCCTGGAGTCAACTAGCGGGGGGGGTTGAGACCCAGTACTTC	TRBV30	TRBJ2-5	-	TRBD2
CATTGGLGPPLHF	TGTGCTACGACAGGGGGCTTAGGGCCACCCCTCCACTTT	TRBV6-1	TRBJ1-6	once	TRBD1
CASSLDQGRNEQFF	TGTGCCAGCAGCTTGGATCAGGGACGCAATGAGCAGTTCTTC	TRBV5-5	TRBJ2-1	-	-
CASSEALGGRGGQPQHF	TGTGCCAGCAGTGAAGCGCTCGGGGGGAGGGGAGGTCAGCCCCAGCATTTT	TRBV2	TRBJ1-5	few	-
CASSFRTGTYEQYF	TGCGCCAGCAGCTTTAGGACAGGGACCTACGAGCAGTACTTC	TRBV5-1	TRBJ2-7	-	TRBD1
CASSIGLRDEQFF	TGTGCCAGTAGTATAGGCCTTCGGGATGAGCAGTTCTTC	TRBV19	TRBJ2-1	-	-
CASSMSLDRVEYF	TGTGCCAGTAGTATGAGTTTGGACAGGGTGGAGTATTTT	TRBV19	TRBJ2-3	-	TRBD1
CASSEGSSPQETQYF	TGCGCCAGCAGTGAGGGCTCCTCGCCGCAAGAGACCCAGTACTTC	TRBV10-1	TRBJ2-5	-	-
CASSPGEGRSQPQHF	TGCGCCAGCAGCCCCGGAGAGGGGAGAAGTCAGCCCCAGCATTTT	TRBV5-1	TRBJ1-5	-	-
CASSLRSSSPTGELFF	TGTGCCAGCAGCTTACGTTCTTCCAGTCCCACCGGGGAGCTGTTTTTT	TRBV5-8	TRBJ2-2	-	-
CASSPTKGPGQGFCGYTF	TGTGCCAGCAGCCCGACCAAGGGACCGGGACAGGGGTTTTGTGGCTACACCTTC	TRBV7-3	TRBJ1-2	-	TRBD1
CASSSGTSGYNEQFF	TGTGCCAGCAGCTCCGGGACTAGCGGGTACAATGAGCAGTTCTTC	TRBV7-8	TRBJ2-1	-	TRBD2
CASTYKGAGQPNTEAFF	TGCGCCAGCACCTACAAGGGGGCAGGTCAACCGAACACTGAAGCTTTCTTT	TRBV23-1	TRBJ1-1	-	TRBD1
CVSKGGFYGYTF	TGTGTCTCAAAGGGGGGTTTCTATGGCTACACCTTC	TRBV2	TRBJ1-2	-	-
CASSGGRNTEAFF	TGTGCCAGCAGCGGGGGGAGGAACACTGAAGCTTTCTTT	TRBV7-3	TRBJ1-1	-	-
CASSLTGVYGYTF	TGTGCCAGCTCACTGACGGGGGTTTATGGCTACACCTTC	TRBV18	TRBJ1-2	-	-
CASSSEYRSGYTF	TGTGCCAGCAGCTCCGAGTATCGTTCCGGCTACACCTTC	TRBV7-2	TRBJ1-2	-	-
CASSPDLDRNTIYF	TGCGCCAGCAGCCCGGACCTAGATAGAAACACCATATATTTT	TRBV4-1	TRBJ1-3	-	-
CASIFRESSYNEQFF	TGTGCCAGCATATTTAGGGAGAGCTCCTACAATGAGCAGTTCTTC	TRBV6-1	TRBJ2-1	-	-
CASSMGQLAKNIQYF	TGTGCCAGTAGTATGGGCCAGTTAGCCAAAAACATTCAGTACTTC	TRBV19	TRBJ2-4	-	-
CASSSPWGGYLHSNQPQHF	TGTGCCAGCAGCTCCCCGTGGGGGGGGTACCTTCATAGCAATCAGCCCCAGCATTTT	TRBV7-8	TRBJ1-5	-	-
CASSTDSYGYTF	TGTGCCAGCAGTACAGATAGCTATGGCTACACCTTC	TRBV2	TRBJ1-2	-	-
CASSLGVGRFETYGYTF	TGTGCCAGCAGCTTAGGGGTGGGGCGGTTCGAGACCTATGGCTACACCTTC	TRBV7-2	TRBJ1-2	-	-
CASSPPGNQPQHF	TGTGCCAGCTCACCACCGGGGAACCAGCCCCAGCATTTT	TRBV18	TRBJ1-5	-	-
CASSTLAGEETQYF	TGTGCCAGCAGCACGCTAGCGGGGGAAGAGACCCAGTACTTC	TRBV7-9	TRBJ2-5	-	TRBD2
CASSSAGVGPTDTQYF	TGCGCCAGCAGCTCAGCGGGGGTTGGTCCGACAGATACGCAGTATTTT	TRBV5-1	TRBJ2-3	-	TRBD2
CASSAGDREKETQYF	TGTGCCAGCAGCGCGGGTGACCGCGAAAAAGAGACCCAGTACTTC	TRBV5-8	TRBJ2-5	-	-
CASSARGEGGQETQYF	TGTGCCAGCAGTGCGAGGGGGGAGGGCGGCCAAGAGACCCAGTACTTC	TRBV6-1	TRBJ2-5	-	-
CASRDSLIWGYTF	TGTGCCAGCAGGGACAGCCTTATATGGGGCTACACCTTC	TRBV6-5	TRBJ1-2	-	-
CASSLRDGGQPQHF	TGTGCCAGCAGCCTCCGGGACGGGGGCCAGCCCCAGCATTTT	TRBV11-2	TRBJ1-5	-	-
CASSQEGRGNTEAFF	TGCGCCAGCAGCCAAGAGGGACGGGGGAACACTGAAGCTTTCTTT	TRBV4-1	TRBJ1-1	-	-
CASSPRRTVGEKLFF	TGTGCCAGCAGTCCCCGAAGGACAGTAGGTGAAAAACTGTTTTTT	TRBV6-5	TRBJ1-4	-	-
CASSWEAGGKTGELFF	TGTGCCAGCAGCTGGGAAGCGGGGGGTAAAACCGGGGAGCTGTTTTTT	TRBV7-7	TRBJ2-2	-	TRBD2
CASSVTVMNTEAFF	TGCGCCAGCAGTGTAACGGTTATGAACACTGAAGCTTTCTTT	TRBV10-2	TRBJ1-1	few	-
CAISDREMGYTF	TGTGCCATCAGTGATAGGGAGATGGGCTACACCTTC	TRBV10-3	TRBJ1-2	-	-
CASRGGGTEAFF	TGTGCCAGCAGGGGGGGTGGGACTGAAGCTTTCTTT	TRBV2	TRBJ1-1	-	-
CASGFEGAAEAFF	TGTGCTAGTGGTTTTGAGGGGGCGGCTGAAGCTTTCTTT	TRBV12-5	TRBJ1-1	-	TRBD1
CASSSAGTGPGYTF	TGTGCCAGTAGTTCCGCCGGGACAGGGCCAGGCTACACCTTC	TRBV19	TRBJ1-2	-	TRBD1
CAWSIDANTIYF	TGTGCCTGGAGCATCGATGCCAACACCATATATTTT	TRBV30	TRBJ1-3	-	-
CASSLAAGGPYRPYEQYF	TGTGCCAGCAGCTTAGCCGCGGGGGGGCCGTACCGACCCTACGAGCAGTACTTC	TRBV11-2	TRBJ2-7	once	TRBD2
CACGGSAGRFHGYTF	TGTGCCTGCGGGGGGAGCGCAGGAAGATTTCATGGCTACACCTTC	TRBV30	TRBJ1-2	once	-
CASSQTGANSPLHF	TGTGCCAGCAGCCAGACAGGGGCTAATTCACCCCTCCACTTT	TRBV7-6	TRBJ1-6	-	TRBD1
CASRETETNTEAFF	TGTGCCAGCAGAGAGACAGAGACGAACACTGAAGCTTTCTTT	TRBV6-5	TRBJ1-1	-	-
CASTEGGGAYEQYF	TGTGCCAGCACCGAGGGTGGCGGGGCCTACGAGCAGTACTTC	TRBV2	TRBJ2-7	-	-
CASGTGTGDFGYTF	TGTGCTAGTGGTACCGGGACAGGGGATTTCGGCTACACCTTC	TRBV12-5	TRBJ1-2	-	TRBD1